These 5 T cell receptor beta chains originate from one sample sequenced in a study of identical twins. TCRdb reprocessed the 5' RACE reads with MiXCR, giving one entry per CDR3 protein. The sample has around 490,000 distinct CDR3 sequences; around 15% are singletons. This sample also appeared in a second study, on yellow fever vaccine responses in identical twins.

What was sequenced was CD4+ T cells sorted from blood. The receptors shown here come from a woman aged 18-29 years in good health.

This sequence joins TRBV6-2 or TRBV6-3 and TRBJ2-2; 11 bases line up with TRBD2. The CDR3 spans 15 residues. Unmatched junction bases numbered 5, after V lost 6 bases and J lost 5 bases. Germline CDR1 is MNHEY and CDR2 is SVGEGT. This CDR3 reads CASRTSGAGTGELFF. The CDR3 DNA reads as TGTGCCAGCAGGACTAGCGGGGCAGGTACCGGGGAGCTGTTTTTT.

This clonotype was detected only a few times. This chain connects TRBV15 to TRBJ2-1; D uncertain. Trimming took 0 bases from V and 4 from J, leaving 13 bases between them. The germline gives CDR1 LNHNV, CDR2 YYDKDF (reference sequence). This CDR3 comprises 16 residues. CDR3: CATSRDPRATYNEQFF. The CDR3 bases are TGTGCCACCAGCAGAGATCCCCGAGCGACTTACAATGAGCAGTTCTTC.

DNA for the CDR3: TGTGCCAGCAGCCCCGGCCCCCTAGAGACCCAGTACTTC. This sequence encodes CASSPGPLETQYF. The chain recombines TRBV5-5 with TRBJ2-5, with D hard to call. The CDR3 covers 13 residues. CDR1 SGHKS and CDR2 YYEKEE come from the germline V gene (reference sequence). The germline V and J ends were trimmed by 4 bases and 4 bases, with 11 bases remaining between them.

This rearrangement joins TRBV30 to TRBJ2-7; D not resolved. Trimming removed 1 base at V and 5 bases at J, with 6 bases between. CDR1 and CDR2 from the germline V gene are GTSNPN and SVGIG (reference sequence). CDR3 size: 11 residues. CDR3 nucleotide sequence: TGTGCCTGGAGTGAGCGCGACGAGCAGTACTTC. This sequence encodes CAWSERDEQYF. Full variable domain (rest looked up from reference TRBV30 and TRBJ2-7): SQTIHQWPATLVQPVGSPLSLECTVEGTSNPNLYWYRQAAGRGLQLLFYSVGIGQISSEVPQNLSASRPQDRQFILSSKKLLLSDSGFYLCAWSERDEQYFGPGTRLTVT.

This clonotype has only a few counts. The genes are TRBV20-1 and TRBJ1-5; D might be TRBD1 (5 bases). Germline-derived CDR1 and CDR2 are DFQATT and SNEGSKA (reference sequence). With 5 bases removed from V and 6 bases from J, the gap between germline ends came to 20 bases. The CDR3 totals 15 residues. The CDR3 loop reads CSAHYRPGKGQPQHF. The CDR3 DNA reads TGCAGTGCTCACTATAGACCAGGGAAGGGTCAGCCCCAGCATTTT.